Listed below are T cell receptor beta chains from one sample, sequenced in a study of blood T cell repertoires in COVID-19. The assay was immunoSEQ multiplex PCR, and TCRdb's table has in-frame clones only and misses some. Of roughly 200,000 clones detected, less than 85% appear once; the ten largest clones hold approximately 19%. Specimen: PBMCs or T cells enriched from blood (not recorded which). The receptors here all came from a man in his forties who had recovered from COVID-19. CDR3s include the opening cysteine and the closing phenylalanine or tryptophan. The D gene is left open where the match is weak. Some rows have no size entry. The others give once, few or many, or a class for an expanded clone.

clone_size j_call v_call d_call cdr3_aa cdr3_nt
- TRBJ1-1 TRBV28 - CASSFLGTSTPLNTEAFF TGTGCCAGCAGTTTCCTAGGGACATCCACCCCCTTGAACACTGAAGCTTTCTTT
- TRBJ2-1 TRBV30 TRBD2 CAWSAGTSVNEQFF TGTGCCTGGAGTGCCGGGACTAGCGTCAATGAGCAGTTCTTC
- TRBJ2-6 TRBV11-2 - CASSAWTRGGANVLTF TGTGCCAGCAGCGCATGGACCCGCGGGGGGGCCAACGTCCTGACTTTC
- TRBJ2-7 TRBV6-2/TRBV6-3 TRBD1 CASSARRFRDRDVYEQYF TGTGCCAGCAGTGCGCGTCGGTTCCGGGACAGGGACGTTTACGAGCAGTACTTC
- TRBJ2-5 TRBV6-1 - CASSELGGGGYETQYF TGTGCCAGCAGTGAATTGGGTGGCGGCGGGTACGAGACCCAGTACTTC
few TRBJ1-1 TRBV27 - CASSSTEQTKETEAFF TGTGCCAGCAGTTCGACGGAACAAACGAAGGAGACTGAAGCTTTCTTT
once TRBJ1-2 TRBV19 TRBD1 CASSMYRDRGVYGYTF TGTGCCAGTAGTATGTACCGGGACAGGGGTGTCTATGGCTACACCTTC
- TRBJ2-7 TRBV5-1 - CASRRGGNDYEQYF TGCGCCAGCCGGAGGGGGGGAAACGACTACGAGCAGTACTTC
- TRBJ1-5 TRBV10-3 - CAISVSEPSPQHF TGTGCCATCAGTGTAAGTGAGCCCTCGCCCCAGCATTTT
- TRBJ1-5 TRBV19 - CASTDRPMGNQPQHF TGTGCCAGTACCGACAGACCTATGGGCAATCAGCCCCAGCATTTT
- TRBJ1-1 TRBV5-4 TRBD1 CASSRDRGPREAFF TGTGCCAGCAGCCGGGACAGGGGACCGAGGGAGGCTTTCTTT
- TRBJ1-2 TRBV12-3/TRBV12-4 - CASSSGSGYGYTF TGTGCCAGCAGCTCGGGGTCGGGCTATGGCTACACCTTC
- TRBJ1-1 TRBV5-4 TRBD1 CASSLETGRNTEAFF TGTGCCAGCAGCTTGGAGACAGGGAGGAACACTGAAGCTTTCTTT
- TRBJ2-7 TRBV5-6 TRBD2 CASSHGSSGSREQYF TGTGCCAGCAGCCATGGGTCTAGCGGGAGCCGCGAGCAGTACTTC
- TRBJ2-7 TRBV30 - CARSNVGLAYEQYF TGTGCGCGGAGTAACGTGGGACTTGCCTACGAGCAGTACTTC
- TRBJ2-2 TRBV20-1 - CSARDTGELFF TGCAGTGCTCGGGACACCGGGGAGCTGTTTTTT
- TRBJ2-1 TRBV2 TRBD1 CASGGQAIFDEQFF TGTGCCAGCGGAGGACAGGCAATTTTCGATGAGCAGTTCTTC
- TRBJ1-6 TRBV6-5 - CASSKDSHNSPLHF TGTGCCAGCAGTAAGGACAGTCATAATTCACCCCTCCACTTT
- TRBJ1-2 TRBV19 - CASSLGVSGNYGYTF TGTGCCAGTAGCCTCGGGGTTTCGGGTAACTATGGCTACACCTTC
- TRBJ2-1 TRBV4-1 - CASSQKPSGNVQFF TGCGCCAGCAGCCAAAAGCCTAGTGGCAATGTACAGTTCTTC
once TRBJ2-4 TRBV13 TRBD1 CASSSARDRIGNIQYF TGTGCCAGCAGCTCAGCGAGGGACAGGATAGGAAACATTCAGTACTTC
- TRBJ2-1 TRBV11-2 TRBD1 CASSLQGLEQFF TGTGCCAGCAGTTTACAGGGGCTTGAGCAGTTCTTC
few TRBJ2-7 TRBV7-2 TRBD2 CASSGGLTSAVYEQYF TGTGCCAGCAGCGGGGGTTTGACTAGCGCAGTCTACGAGCAGTACTTC
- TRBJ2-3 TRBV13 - CASSPRHPDTQYF TGTGCCAGCAGCCCAAGACACCCAGATACGCAGTATTTT
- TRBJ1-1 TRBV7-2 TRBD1 CASSLYQGANTEAFF TGTGCCAGCAGCTTATATCAGGGGGCGAACACTGAAGCTTTCTTT
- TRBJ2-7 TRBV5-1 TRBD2 CASSFEGTNHEQYF TGCGCCAGCAGCTTTGAAGGGACTAACCACGAGCAGTACTTC
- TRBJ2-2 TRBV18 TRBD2 CASSAGLARNTGELFF TGTGCCAGCTCAGCAGGACTAGCGCGAAACACCGGGGAGCTGTTTTTT
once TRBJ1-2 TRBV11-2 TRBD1 CASSAYDREGYTF TGTGCCAGCAGCGCCTACGACAGGGAGGGCTACACCTTC
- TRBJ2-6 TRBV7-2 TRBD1 CASSARPGQSSGANVLTF TGTGCCAGCAGCGCGCGACCGGGACAGAGCTCTGGGGCCAACGTCCTGACTTTC